Following are 25 T cell receptor beta chains from one sample sequenced in a study of T cells expressing NK-cell markers. TCRdb derives one entry per CDR3 protein from the 5' RACE reads, leaving out DNA. In total, the table holds around 14,000 distinct CDR3 sequences. The source material was blood T cells: a sorted CD56 or NKG2C T cell subset, CD4+ or CD8+ T cells, or bulk PBMC T cells (not recorded which). Source of these receptors: a man between 18 and 69 years old in good health.

The chain combines TRBV20-1 with TRBJ2-7; TCRdb names TRBD1, which stays unverified in the absence of DNA. Germline CDR1 DFQATT, CDR2 SNEGSKA (reference sequence). The CDR3 length is 15 residues. CDR3 loop: CSARSGQALGREQYF.

This chain uses TRBV2 with TRBJ2-1; with no DNA, the TCRdb D assignment of TRBD1 cannot be verified. Germline V lookup: CDR1 SNHLY, CDR2 FYNNEI. The CDR3 is made up of 15 amino acids. CDR3 region: CASSRDRDPYNEQFF.

The chain recombines TRBV7-8 with TRBJ1-4; TCRdb names TRBD1, which stays unverified in the absence of DNA. This CDR3 contains 13 residues. Germline V gene data show CDR1 as SGHVS and CDR2 as FQNEAQ. CDR3 residues: CASSQHPGEKLFF.

The chain's CDR3 is CASNYPGQGIANYGYTF. The chain joins TRBV28 to TRBJ1-2; there is no DNA to check the TCRdb D call of TRBD1. The CDR3 totals 17 residues. The germline CDR1 and CDR2 sequences are MDHEN and SYDVKM.

The chain joins TRBV12-3 or TRBV12-4 to TRBJ2-3. The CDR3 loop spans 14 amino acids. CDR3: CASSDSFRTDTQYF.

The chain couples TRBV7-9 to TRBJ2-1; without DNA, the TCRdb call of TRBD2 cannot be checked. CDR3 length equals 13 residues. CDR1 SEHNR and CDR2 FQNEAQ come from the germline V gene (reference sequence). The CDR3 sequence: CASSLALGEEQFF.

V and J are TRBV4-2 and TRBJ2-7; TCRdb lists TRBD1, though no DNA is available to test this call. Germline V CDR1 and CDR2: LGHNA, YNFKEQ. The CDR3 totals 15 residues. CDR3 loop: CASSQTQGGSYEQYF.

The rearrangement links TRBV7-9 to TRBJ2-7. Germline V lookup: CDR1 SEHNR, CDR2 FQNEAQ (reference sequence). The CDR3 consists of 11 residues. The CDR3 here is CASSFLDEQYF.

The rearrangement uses TRBV20-1 and TRBJ2-7. The CDR3 is 12 amino acids. Looked up from germline, CDR1 is DFQATT and CDR2 is SNEGSKA (reference sequence). The CDR3 here is CSANFRAYEQYF.

This rearrangement joins TRBV19 to TRBJ1-1; TCRdb proposes TRBD1, but this gene call is untestable without DNA. Germline assignment: CDR1 LNHDA and CDR2 SQIVND (reference sequence). This CDR3 is built from 14 residues. The CDR3 here is CASSIGTGDSEAFF.

The chain employs TRBV20-1 and TRBJ2-1; TCRdb picks TRBD1, but there is no DNA to check that call. The CDR3 runs to 15 residues. Germline lookup yields CDR1 DFQATT and CDR2 SNEGSKA (reference sequence). Here the CDR3 reads CSALNQGSFDNEQFF.

The V and J genes are TRBV2 and TRBJ2-1; TCRdb's D call, TRBD1, is unchecked because there is no DNA. CDR1 SNHLY and CDR2 FYNNEI come from the germline V gene. The CDR3 has 16 amino acids. The CDR3 is CASSTGQLLGDNEQFF.

This rearrangement joins TRBV5-8 to TRBJ2-5; TCRdb's D gene call, TRBD1, goes unchecked for lack of DNA. CDR1 SGHTS and CDR2 YDEGEE come from the germline V gene. The CDR3 is 17 amino acids. This chain's CDR3 is CASSRGISGPNQETQYF.

The CDR3 spells CASSAPGGNTEAFF. J is TRBJ1-1 and V is TRBV6-1; the D call of TRBD1 rests on TCRdb alone, since no DNA is present to check it. The germline gives CDR1 MNHNS, CDR2 SASEGT. The CDR3 contains 14 residues.

This chain connects TRBV10-3 to TRBJ1-1; TCRdb reports TRBD1, a call that lacks DNA to check it against. Germline V gene sequence: CDR1 ENHRY, CDR2 SYGVKD. The CDR3 spans 14 residues. The CDR3 sequence: CAISPGQGGTEAFF.

This sequence joins TRBV7-2 and TRBJ2-5; the D call of TRBD1 rests on TCRdb alone, since no DNA is present to check it. Germline CDR1 is SGHTA and CDR2 is FQGNSA. This CDR3 comprises 14 residues. The CDR3 is CASSSIDRQETQYF.

V and J are TRBV7-9 and TRBJ1-6; TCRdb's assignment of TRBD1 cannot be checked, as there is no DNA. The CDR3 spans 16 residues. Per germline, CDR1 SEHNR and CDR2 FQNEAQ (reference sequence). CDR3: CASSLWPGRNNSPLHF.

The rearrangement links TRBV12-3 or TRBV12-4 to TRBJ2-2. CDR3 length: 14 residues. CDR3 protein: CASSQTPNTGELFF.

The V call is TRBV9, the J call TRBJ2-1; TCRdb designates TRBD2, a call that cannot be tested without DNA. The CDR3 is 16 amino acids. Looked up from germline, CDR1 is SGDLS and CDR2 is YYNGEE. CDR3 sequence: CASSVGTSGRGDEQFF.

This CDR3 reads CASSLAGGPTGELFF. The chain links TRBV4-3 to TRBJ2-2; TCRdb selects TRBD2, and the lack of DNA leaves this call unchecked. The CDR3 extends over 15 amino acids. Germline loops: CDR1 LGHNA, CDR2 YSLEER.

The rearrangement uses TRBV19 and TRBJ2-5; TCRdb proposes TRBD1, but this gene call is untestable without DNA. The CDR3 contains 14 residues. CDR1 is LNHDA and CDR2 is SQIVND in the germline V gene (reference sequence). CDR3 sequence: CASSIDSQGETQYF.

V usage is TRBV5-1 and J usage is TRBJ2-7; the TRBD1 assignment by TCRdb is unverifiable without DNA. The CDR3 runs 17 residues. CDR1 and CDR2 from the germline V gene are SGHRS and YFSETQ. CDR3 loop: CASSLSNSGTLAYEQYF.

V gene TRBV18 combines with J gene TRBJ2-1; the D call from TCRdb, TRBD1, cannot be confirmed without DNA. There are 14 residues in the CDR3. Germline CDR1 reads KGHSH; CDR2 reads LQKENI. CDR3 protein: CASSQLTGGNEQFF.

This chain's CDR3 is CAISGGDVGNYEQYF. The chain joins TRBV10-3 to TRBJ2-7; TCRdb's assignment of TRBD2 cannot be checked, as there is no DNA. The CDR3 loop spans 15 amino acids. Germline V lookup: CDR1 ENHRY, CDR2 SYGVKD.

This chain uses TRBV12-3 or TRBV12-4 with TRBJ2-3; TCRdb selects TRBD2, and the lack of DNA leaves this call unchecked. The CDR3 has 15 amino acids. CDR3: CASSFSGGASDTQYF.